The source of this TCR beta chain is a study of neurological immune-mediated disorders. Synthesis of cDNA used 5'RACE (with 10-nucleotide random UMIs). TCRdb re-derived calls from the 5' RACE reads in MiXCR, one entry per CDR3 protein. The top ten hold 1.3% of the sample, which has some 61,000 distinct CDR3 sequences, around 3.9% seen once. Findings of the study overall: A possible signature was seen in one related-CDR3 cluster, into which phylogenetic grouping placed the repertoires of 18 of 34 multiple sclerosis patients.

The germline V and J ends were trimmed by 5 bases and 4 bases, with 11 bases remaining between them. CDR1 and CDR2 from the germline V gene are SGHTA and FQGNSA. This CDR3 comprises 13 residues. This clonotype has at least ten counts. The antigen is not known. The gene calls are TRBV7-2 and TRBJ1-1, with D tentatively TRBD1 (6 bases). This TCR came from a man aged 25-45 years with multiple sclerosis. The material sequenced was PBMCs. The CDR3 loop is CASSQGLATEAFF. CDR3 coding DNA: TGTGCCAGCAGCCAGGGGTTGGCCACTGAAGCTTTCTTT. The whole variable domain, remainder taken from reference TRBV7-2 and TRBJ1-1, is GAGVSQSPSNKVTEKGKDVELRCDPISGHTALYWYRQSLGQGLEFLIYFQGNSAPDKSGLPSDRFSAERTGGSVSTLTIQRTQQEDSAVYLCASSQGLATEAFFGQGTRLTVV.